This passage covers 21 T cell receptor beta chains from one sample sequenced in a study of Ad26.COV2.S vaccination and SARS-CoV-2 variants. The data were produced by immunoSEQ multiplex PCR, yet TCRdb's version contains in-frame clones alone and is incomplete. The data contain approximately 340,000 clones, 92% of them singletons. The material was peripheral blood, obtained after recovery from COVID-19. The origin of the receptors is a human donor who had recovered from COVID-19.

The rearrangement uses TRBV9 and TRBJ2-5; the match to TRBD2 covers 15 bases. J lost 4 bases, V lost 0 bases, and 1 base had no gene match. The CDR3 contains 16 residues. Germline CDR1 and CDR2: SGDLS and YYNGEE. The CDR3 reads CASSVGTSGGGETQYF. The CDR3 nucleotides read TGTGCCAGCAGCGTAGGGACTAGCGGGGGGGGAGAGACCCAGTACTTC.

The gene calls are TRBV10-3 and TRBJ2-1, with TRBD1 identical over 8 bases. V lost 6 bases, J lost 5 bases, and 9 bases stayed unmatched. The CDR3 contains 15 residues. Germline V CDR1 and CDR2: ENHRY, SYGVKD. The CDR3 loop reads CAISPTGTGDNEQFF. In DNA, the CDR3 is TGTGCCATCAGCCCCACGGGGACAGGAGACAATGAGCAGTTCTTC.

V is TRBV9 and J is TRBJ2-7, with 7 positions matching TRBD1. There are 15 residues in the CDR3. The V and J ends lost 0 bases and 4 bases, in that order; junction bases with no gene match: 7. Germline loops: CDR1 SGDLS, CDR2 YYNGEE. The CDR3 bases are TGTGCCAGCAGCGTAGAAGGGGGCGCGAGTTACGAGCAGTACTTC. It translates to CASSVEGGASYEQYF.

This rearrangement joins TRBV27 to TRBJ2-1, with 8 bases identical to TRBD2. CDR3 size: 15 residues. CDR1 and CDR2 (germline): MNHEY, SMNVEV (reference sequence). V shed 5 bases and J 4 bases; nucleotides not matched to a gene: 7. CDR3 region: CASSTAGGSYNEQFF. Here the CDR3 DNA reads TGTGCCAGCAGTACTGCGGGGGGCTCATACAATGAGCAGTTCTTC.

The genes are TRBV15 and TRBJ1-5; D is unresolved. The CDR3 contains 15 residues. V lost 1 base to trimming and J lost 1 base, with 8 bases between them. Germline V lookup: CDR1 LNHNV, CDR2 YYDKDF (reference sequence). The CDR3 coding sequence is TGTGCCACCAGCAGAGTACCACCAAGCAATCAGCCCCAGCATTTT. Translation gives CATSRVPPSNQPQHF.

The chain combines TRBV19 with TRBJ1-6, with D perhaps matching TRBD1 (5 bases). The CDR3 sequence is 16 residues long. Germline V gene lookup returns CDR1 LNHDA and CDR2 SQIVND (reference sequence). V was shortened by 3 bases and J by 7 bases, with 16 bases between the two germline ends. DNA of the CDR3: TGTGCCAGTAGTATCGGGACCTCCCAGGGAAATTCACCCCTCCACTTT. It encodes CASSIGTSQGNSPLHF. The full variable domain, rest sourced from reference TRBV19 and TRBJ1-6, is DGGITQSPKYLFRKEGQNVTLSCEQNLNHDAMYWYRQDPGQGLRLIYYSQIVNDFQKGDIAEGYSVSREKKESFPLTVTSAQKNPTAFYLCASSIGTSQGNSPLHFGNGTRLTVT.

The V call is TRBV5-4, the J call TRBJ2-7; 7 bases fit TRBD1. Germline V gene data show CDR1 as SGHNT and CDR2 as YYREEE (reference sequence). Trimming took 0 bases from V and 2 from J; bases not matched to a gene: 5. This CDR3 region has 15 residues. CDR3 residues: CASSLGVRGTYEQYF. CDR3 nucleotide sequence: TGTGCCAGCAGCTTGGGTGTCAGGGGGACCTACGAGCAGTACTTC.

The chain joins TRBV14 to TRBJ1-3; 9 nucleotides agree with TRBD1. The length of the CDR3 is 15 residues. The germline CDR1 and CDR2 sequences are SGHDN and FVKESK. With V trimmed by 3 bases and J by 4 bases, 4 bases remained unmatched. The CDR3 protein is CASSHAGTGGNTIYF. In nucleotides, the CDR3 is TGTGCCAGCAGCCACGCCGGGACAGGGGGAAACACCATATATTTT.

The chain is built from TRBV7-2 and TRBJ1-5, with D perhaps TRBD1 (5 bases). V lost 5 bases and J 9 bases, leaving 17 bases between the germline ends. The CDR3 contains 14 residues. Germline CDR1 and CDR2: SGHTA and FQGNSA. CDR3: CASSTPMGGTPQHF. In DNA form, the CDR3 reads TGTGCCAGCAGCACCCCAATGGGGGGAACGCCCCAGCATTTT.

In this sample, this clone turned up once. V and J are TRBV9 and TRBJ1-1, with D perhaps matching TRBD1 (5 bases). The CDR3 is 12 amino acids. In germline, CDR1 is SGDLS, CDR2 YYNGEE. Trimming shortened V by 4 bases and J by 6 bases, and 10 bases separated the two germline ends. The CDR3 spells CASSPGYAEAFF. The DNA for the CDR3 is TGTGCCAGCAGCCCAGGGTATGCTGAAGCTTTCTTT.

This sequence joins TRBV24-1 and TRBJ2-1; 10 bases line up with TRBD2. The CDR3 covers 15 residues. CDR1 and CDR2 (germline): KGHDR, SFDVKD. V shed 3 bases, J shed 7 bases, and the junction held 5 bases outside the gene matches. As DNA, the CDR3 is TGTGCCACCAGTGATACACTAGCGGGGCGGAATGAGCAGTTCTTC. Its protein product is CATSDTLAGRNEQFF.

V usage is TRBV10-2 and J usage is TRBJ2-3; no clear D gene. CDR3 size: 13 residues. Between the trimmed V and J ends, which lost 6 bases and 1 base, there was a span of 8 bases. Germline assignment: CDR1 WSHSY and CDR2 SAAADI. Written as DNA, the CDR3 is TGCGCCAGCAGGGAAGAGGGCACAGATACGCAGTATTTT. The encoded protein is CASREEGTDTQYF.

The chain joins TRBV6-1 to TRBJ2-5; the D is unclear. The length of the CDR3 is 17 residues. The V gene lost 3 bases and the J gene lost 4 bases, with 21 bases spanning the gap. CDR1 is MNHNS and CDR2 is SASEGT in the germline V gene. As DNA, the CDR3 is TGTGCCAGCAGTGAGCTCCGGGCCACCGGCGCGGCAGAGACCCAGTACTTC. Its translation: CASSELRATGAAETQYF.

The CDR3 nucleotides read TGTGCCAGCAGTGTCACCGGGACTAGCGGGGGAGGGAACACCGGGGAGCTGTTTTTT. It encodes CASSVTGTSGGGNTGELFF. The chain recombines TRBV6-1 with TRBJ2-2; TRBD2 aligns across 14 bases. J gave up 1 base and V 4 bases, and 8 bases lay outside the gene matches. The CDR3 is 19 residues long. CDR1 and CDR2 from the germline V gene are MNHNS and SASEGT.

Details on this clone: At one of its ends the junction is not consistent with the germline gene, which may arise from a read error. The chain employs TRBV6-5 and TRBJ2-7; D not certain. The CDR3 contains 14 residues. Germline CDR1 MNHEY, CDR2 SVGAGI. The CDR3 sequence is CASSNSRRSYEQYF. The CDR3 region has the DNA TGTGCCAGCAGTAACTCGCGACGCTCCTACGAGCAGTACTTC.

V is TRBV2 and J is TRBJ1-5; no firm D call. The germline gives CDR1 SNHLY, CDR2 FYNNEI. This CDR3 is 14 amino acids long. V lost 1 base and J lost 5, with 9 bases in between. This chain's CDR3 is CASSEEVTDQPQHF. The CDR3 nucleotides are TGTGCCAGCAGTGAAGAGGTGACGGATCAGCCCCAGCATTTT.

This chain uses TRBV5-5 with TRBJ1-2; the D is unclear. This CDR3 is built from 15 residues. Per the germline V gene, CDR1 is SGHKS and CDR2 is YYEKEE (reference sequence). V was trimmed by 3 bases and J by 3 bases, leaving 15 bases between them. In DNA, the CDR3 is TGTGCCAGCAGCTCGGGAGGAAGGGCCGACTATGGCTACACCTTC. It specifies CASSSGGRADYGYTF. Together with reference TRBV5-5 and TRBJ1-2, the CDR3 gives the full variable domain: DAGVTQSPTHLIKTRGQQVTLRCSPISGHKSVSWYQQVLGQGPQFIFQYYEKEERGRGNFPDRFSARQFPNYSSELNVNALLLGDSALYLCASSSGGRADYGYTFGSGTRLTVV.

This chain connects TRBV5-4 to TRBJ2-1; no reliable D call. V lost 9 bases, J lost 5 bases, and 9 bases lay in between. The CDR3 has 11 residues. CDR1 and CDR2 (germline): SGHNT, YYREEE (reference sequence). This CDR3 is CAIWKNNEQFF. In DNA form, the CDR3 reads TGTGCCATATGGAAAAACAATGAGCAGTTCTTC. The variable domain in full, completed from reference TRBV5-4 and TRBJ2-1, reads ETGVTQSPTHLIKTRGQQVTLRCSSQSGHNTVSWYQQALGQGPQFIFQYYREEENGRGNFPPRFSGLQFPNYSSELNVNALELDDSALYLCAIWKNNEQFFGPGTRLTVL.

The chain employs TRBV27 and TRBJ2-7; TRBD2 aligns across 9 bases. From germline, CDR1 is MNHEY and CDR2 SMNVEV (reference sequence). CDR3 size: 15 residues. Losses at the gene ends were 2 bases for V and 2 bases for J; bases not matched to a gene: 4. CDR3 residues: CASSLVSGGTYEQYF. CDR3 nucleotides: TGTGCCAGCAGTTTAGTTAGCGGGGGAACCTACGAGCAGTACTTC.

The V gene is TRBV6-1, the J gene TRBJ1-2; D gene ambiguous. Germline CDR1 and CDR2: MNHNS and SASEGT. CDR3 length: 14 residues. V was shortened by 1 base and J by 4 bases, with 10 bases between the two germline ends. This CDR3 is CASSEGVQFYGYTF. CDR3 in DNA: TGTGCCAGCAGTGAAGGGGTACAGTTCTATGGCTACACCTTC.

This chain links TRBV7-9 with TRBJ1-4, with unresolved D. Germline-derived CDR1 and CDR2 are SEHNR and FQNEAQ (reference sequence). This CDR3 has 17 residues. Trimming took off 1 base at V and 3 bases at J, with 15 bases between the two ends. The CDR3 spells CASSLVVGRGANEKLFF. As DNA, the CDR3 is TGTGCCAGCAGCTTAGTGGTAGGGCGTGGAGCTAATGAAAAACTGTTTTTT.